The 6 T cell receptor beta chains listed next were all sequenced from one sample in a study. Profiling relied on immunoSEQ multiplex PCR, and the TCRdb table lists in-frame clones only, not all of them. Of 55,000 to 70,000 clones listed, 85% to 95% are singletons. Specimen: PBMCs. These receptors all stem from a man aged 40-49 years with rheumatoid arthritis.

DNA of the CDR3: TGTGCCAGCAGTGAAGCGGGCAGGGGAGGAAACTATGGCTACACCTTC. As protein: CASSEAGRGGNYGYTF. V usage is TRBV2 and J usage is TRBJ1-2; possibly TRBD1 for D (6 bases). Germline CDR1 SNHLY, CDR2 FYNNEI. Trimming removed 0 bases from V and 2 bases from J, with 13 bases in between. This CDR3 comprises 16 residues. Variable domain in full (rest from reference TRBV2 and TRBJ1-2): EPEVTQTPSHQVTQMGQEVILRCVPISNHLYFYWYRQILGQKVEFLVSFYNNEISEKSEIFDDQFSVERPDGSNFTLKIRSTKLEDSAMYFCASSEAGRGGNYGYTFGSGTRLTVV.

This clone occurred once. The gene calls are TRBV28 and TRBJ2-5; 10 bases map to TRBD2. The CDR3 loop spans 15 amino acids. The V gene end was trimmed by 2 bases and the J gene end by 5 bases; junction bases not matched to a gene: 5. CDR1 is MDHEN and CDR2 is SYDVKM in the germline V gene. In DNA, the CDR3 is TGTGCCAGCAGTTTACCGACAGCGGGAGGGGAGACCCAGTACTTC. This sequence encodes CASSLPTAGGETQYF.

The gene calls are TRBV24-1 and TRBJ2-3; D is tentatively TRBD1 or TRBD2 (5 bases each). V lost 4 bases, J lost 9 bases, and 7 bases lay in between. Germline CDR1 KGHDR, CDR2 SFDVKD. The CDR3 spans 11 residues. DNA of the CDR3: TGTGCCACCAGTGAGAGGGACACGCAGTATTTT. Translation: CATSERDTQYF.

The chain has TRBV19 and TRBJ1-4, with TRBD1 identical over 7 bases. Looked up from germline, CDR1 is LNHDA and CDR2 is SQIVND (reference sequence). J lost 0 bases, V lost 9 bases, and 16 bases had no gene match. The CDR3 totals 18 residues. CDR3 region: CASRPRGQLFATNEKLFF. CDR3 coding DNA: TGTGCCAGCCGACCAAGGGGACAGCTCTTTGCAACTAATGAAAAACTGTTTTTT.

The CDR3 loop reads CASSPGGYTF. The CDR3 DNA reads as TGTGCCAGCAGCCCTGGTGGCTACACCTTC. The rearrangement links TRBV7-2 to TRBJ1-2; D uncertain. The V gene's germline CDR1 is SGHTA and CDR2 FQGNSA. The CDR3 has 10 amino acids. The germline V and J ends were trimmed by 5 bases and 7 bases, with 5 bases remaining between them.

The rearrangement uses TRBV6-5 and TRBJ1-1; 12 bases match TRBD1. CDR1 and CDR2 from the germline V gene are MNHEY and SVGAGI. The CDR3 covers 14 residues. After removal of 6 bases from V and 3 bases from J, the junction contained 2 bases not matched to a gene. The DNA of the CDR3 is TGTGCCAGCAGGGGACAGGGGGCATACACTGAAGCTTTCTTT. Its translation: CASRGQGAYTEAFF.